This entry features one T cell receptor beta chain sequence. Its specificity is unknown. Before sequencing took place, the ViraFEST assay used viral peptide pools to expand antigen-specific CD4+ T cells. Scientists isolated CD4+ T cells after a roughly ten-day culture period ended. Between March and December 2020, the person had a SARS-CoV-2 infection that PCR confirmed. This CDR3 comprises 16 residues. V gave up 3 bases and J gave up 5 bases; unmatched junction bases: 4. Germline loops: CDR1 SGHNT, CDR2 YENEEA. Profiling relied on immunoSEQ multiplex PCR, and the TCRdb table lists in-frame clones only, not all of them. The sample consists of 63,000 or so clones, 73% of them appearing once. These data come from a study of vaccination effects on CD4 cells after COVID-19. Background on the study: All participants had two doses of either the BNT162b2 or mRNA-1273 vaccine. Study-wide results and limits: Substantial clonal contraction characterized both infection- and vaccine-induced clones late after vaccination.

The chain joins TRBV11-3 to TRBJ2-5; TRBD2 agrees at 15 bases. The sequenced sample was CD4+ T cells from PBMCs cultured with HIV peptides, obtained before COVID-19 vaccination. Described subset: HIV-1 Nef peptide pool negative control/reference culture. This TCR came from a human donor who had a prior SARS-CoV-2 infection. The CDR3 DNA reads as TGTGCCAGCAGCTTCGGACTAGCGGGAGGGGAGGAGACCCAGTACTTC. It translates to CASSFGLAGGEETQYF. Using reference TRBV11-3 and TRBJ2-5 for the parts outside the CDR3, the full variable domain is EAGVVQSPRYKIIEKKQPVAFWCNPISGHNTLYWYLQNLGQGPELLIRYENEEAVDDSQLPKDRFSAERLKGVDSTLKIQPAELGDSAVYLCASSFGLAGGEETQYFGPGTRLLVL.